The TCR beta chain under discussion was sequenced for a study of technical replicates of blood from a few donors. Assay used: immunoSEQ multiplex PCR; TCRdb lists only in-frame clones, some missing. Altogether 70,000 to 95,000 clones are present, around 97% being singletons, with the ten largest covering around 0.18%. CDR3 length: 15 amino acids. With V trimmed by 6 bases and J by 9 bases, 13 bases remained unmatched. The germline CDR1 and CDR2 sequences are MNHNS and SASEGT. The V and J genes are TRBV6-1 and TRBJ2-1; TRBD1 aligns across 8 bases. Input material: T cells isolated from PBMCs. The clonotype originates from a human donor in good health. CDR3 sequence: CASSQDRVRSSEQFF. The CDR3, as DNA: TGTGCCAGCAGCCAGGACAGGGTACGATCAAGTGAGCAGTTCTTC.